This T cell receptor (beta chain) originates from a study of shared clonotypes between healthy human individuals. Overall study: Each donor's CD8 memory used one plate, CD8 naive two, each CD4 subset three.

For each subset, genomic DNA was distributed in equal portions over several immunoSEQ plates. Clones were read by immunoSEQ multiplex PCR, and TCRdb kept only the in-frame ones, dropping some. This table has 2 million to 3 million clones, 90% to 95% appearing once. The CDR3 consists of 10 residues. Between the trimmed V and J ends, which lost 10 bases and 8 bases, there was a span of 9 bases. Germline V CDR1 and CDR2: LNHDA, SQIVND (reference sequence). This clonotype originated in a man younger than 30 in good health. Some clones in this sample may be carry-over from other donors' samples. V is TRBV19 and J is TRBJ2-1; D gene uncertain. Specimen: naive CD4+ T cells from PBMCs. Subset here: CD45RA+ positively selected. The CDR3 sequence is CATSGHEQFF. The CDR3 nucleotides are TGTGCCACCTCTGGGCATGAGCAGTTCTTC. The entire variable domain, with the rest obtained from reference TRBV19 and TRBJ2-1, is as follows: DGGITQSPKYLFRKEGQNVTLSCEQNLNHDAMYWYRQDPGQGLRLIYYSQIVNDFQKGDIAEGYSVSREKKESFPLTVTSAQKNPTAFYLCATSGHEQFFGPGTRLTVL.